The 27 T cell receptor beta chains below come from one sample, sequenced in a study of early T cells in non-severe SARS-CoV-2 infection. TCRdb redid the calling of the 5' RACE reads with MiXCR, one entry per CDR3 protein. The repertoire consists of more than 55,000 distinct CDR3 sequences, with 4.6% occurring once and the leading ten covering approximately 3.7%. Source: whole blood, taken at baseline. The receptors were sampled from an adult who was a healthcare worker with PCR-confirmed SARS-CoV-2 infection or an uninfected control (not recorded which). The donor label of this sample is uncertain.

This clonotype was detected ten times or more. The CDR3 DNA sequence: TGTGCCAGCAGCTTAGATTCCGGGCCTGGGAATGGCTACACCTTC. Its protein is CASSLDSGPGNGYTF. The chain couples TRBV7-2 to TRBJ1-2, with unresolved D. This CDR3 spans 15 amino acids. The V and J ends lost 1 base and 6 bases respectively, with 15 bases between them. Germline loops: CDR1 SGHTA, CDR2 FQGNSA.

This clonotype turned up a few times. The V call is TRBV7-3, the J call TRBJ2-2; D is undetermined. The germline gives CDR1 SGHTA, CDR2 FQGTGA. This CDR3 region has 14 residues. Trimming took off 2 bases at V and 2 bases at J, with 6 bases between the two ends. CDR3 sequence (DNA): TGTGCCAGCAGCTTAGGCAGCAACACCGGGGAGCTGTTTTTT. Translated: CASSLGSNTGELFF.

This clonotype was counted at least ten times. The chain has TRBV29-1 and TRBJ1-1; D gene uncertain. The CDR3 runs to 12 residues. V gave up 3 bases and J gave up 6 bases, with 11 bases separating them. Germline lookup yields CDR1 SQVTM and CDR2 ANQGSEA. The DNA of the CDR3 is TGCAGCGTTGAGGATGTAGGAGCTGAAGCTTTCTTT. This sequence encodes CSVEDVGAEAFF.

In its sample, this clonotype was seen a few times. CDR3 residues: CASRYRGLDNEQFF. Written as DNA, the CDR3 is TGTGCCAGCAGGTACAGGGGTTTGGACAATGAGCAGTTCTTC. The chain is built from TRBV2 and TRBJ2-1; 7 bases are shared with TRBD1. This CDR3 has 14 amino acids. The germline CDR1 and CDR2 sequences are SNHLY and FYNNEI. V shed 6 bases, J shed 5 bases, and the junction held 7 bases outside the gene matches. Full variable domain (remainder filled in from reference TRBV2 and TRBJ2-1): EPEVTQTPSHQVTQMGQEVILRCVPISNHLYFYWYRQILGQKVEFLVSFYNNEISEKSEIFDDQFSVERPDGSNFTLKIRSTKLEDSAMYFCASRYRGLDNEQFFGPGTRLTVL.

This clonotype was picked up many times. This chain links TRBV18 with TRBJ2-7, with D hard to call. CDR3 length: 14 amino acids. Germline lookup yields CDR1 KGHSH and CDR2 LQKENI. The V gene lost 5 bases and the J gene lost 7 bases, with 18 bases spanning the gap. CDR3 residues: CASSKQQTYEEQYF. For the CDR3, the DNA is TGTGCCAGCTCAAAACAACAGACTTACGAGGAGCAGTACTTC.

This chain connects TRBV7-8 to TRBJ2-3; 13 positions match TRBD2. Germline V gene data show CDR1 as SGHVS and CDR2 as FQNEAQ. This CDR3 contains 16 residues. Trimming at V came to 5 bases and at J to 4 bases, leaving 6 bases not matched to a gene. Written as DNA, the CDR3 is TGTGCCAGCAGCACTGGACTAGCGGGGGCGGCAGATACGCAGTATTTT. This translates into CASSTGLAGAADTQYF.

This clonotype was seen repeatedly, ten times or more. CDR3 loop: CSVSRTGGEETQYF. DNA for the CDR3: TGCAGCGTCTCCCGGACAGGGGGGGAAGAGACCCAGTACTTC. The chain is built from TRBV29-1 and TRBJ2-5, with TRBD1 identical over 10 bases. Germline trimming cut 6 bases from V and 3 bases from J; bases unmatched to any gene: 7. Germline V gene lookup returns CDR1 SQVTM and CDR2 ANQGSEA. This CDR3 is built from 14 residues.

This clonotype came up a few times. The chain uses TRBV10-3 and TRBJ2-3; 9 positions match TRBD1. This CDR3 has 14 amino acids. The V gene end was trimmed by 2 bases and the J gene end by 4 bases; junction bases not matched to a gene: 1. Per germline, CDR1 ENHRY and CDR2 SYGVKD. CDR3 in DNA: TGTGCCATCAGTGAGGGGACAGGGCCAGATACGCAGTATTTT. It yields the protein CAISEGTGPDTQYF.

The table lists this clonotype with many counts. The chain carries TRBV20-1 and TRBJ2-2; a possible D gene is TRBD2 (6 bases). The germline V gene has CDR1 DFQATT and CDR2 SNEGSKA (reference sequence). Deletions cut 3 bases from V and 6 bases from J, with 17 bases between. This CDR3 comprises 15 residues. The CDR3 bases are TGCAGTGCTAGGTCGCCGGGGGAACGAGCCGGGGAGCTGTTTTTT. Encoded protein: CSARSPGERAGELFF.

The chain uses TRBV4-2 and TRBJ1-6; D is undetermined. This CDR3 contains 13 residues. V was cut by 3 bases and J by 9 bases, with 9 bases left in between. Germline values: CDR1 LGHNA, CDR2 YNFKEQ. In nucleotides, the CDR3 is TGTGCCAGCAGCCAGGCTACTGGTTCACCCCTCCACTTT. This encodes CASSQATGSPLHF.

The chain has TRBV5-1 and TRBJ1-5; unclear D gene. Germline V gene data show CDR1 as SGHRS and CDR2 as YFSETQ. There are 15 residues in the CDR3. Trimming removed 4 bases at V and 3 bases at J, with 14 bases between. The CDR3 region is CASSGVKRANQPQHF. In nucleotides, the CDR3 is TGCGCCAGCAGCGGCGTCAAGAGGGCCAATCAGCCCCAGCATTTT.

This chain links TRBV27 with TRBJ2-7; no clear D gene. Trimming left V 7 bases short and J 2 bases short, with 12 bases between. Germline V gene sequence: CDR1 MNHEY, CDR2 SMNVEV (reference sequence). The CDR3 has 13 residues. In DNA form, the CDR3 reads TGTGCCAGCACGGGCAGATCTCCCTACGAGCAGTACTTC. This translates into CASTGRSPYEQYF.

This clonotype turned up a few times. The V call is TRBV6-1, the J call TRBJ1-1; D remains unclear. The CDR3 consists of 16 residues. Germline assignment: CDR1 MNHNS and CDR2 SASEGT. V lost 2 bases and J 0 bases, leaving 13 bases between the germline ends. The CDR3 sequence is CASSESRSVMNTEAFF. Written as DNA, the CDR3 is TGTGCCAGCAGTGAATCCAGAAGTGTTATGAACACTGAAGCTTTCTTT.

In its sample, this clonotype was seen many times. Germline and junction disagree at one end, which may indicate a read error. The V and J genes are TRBV7-7 and TRBJ2-5; D remains unclear. Per germline, CDR1 SSHAT and CDR2 FNYEAQ (reference sequence). The CDR3 extends over 14 amino acids. DNA of the CDR3: TGTGCTAGCAGCTTACCGGCCACCGGAGAGACCCAGTACTTC. Amino acids: CASSLPATGETQYF.

This clonotype was counted between two and nine times. At one boundary the junction diverges from the germline segment, which might be a read error. This chain uses TRBV7-7 with TRBJ2-2, with 9 positions matching TRBD2. This CDR3 comprises 15 residues. Germline V CDR1 and CDR2: SSHAT, FNYEAQ (reference sequence). CDR3 sequence reads: CASKKSGGRTGELFF. Written as DNA, the CDR3 is TGTGCTAGCAAGAAGAGCGGGGGGCGGACCGGGGAGCTGTTTTTT.

This clonotype has just a few counts. V gene TRBV2 combines with J gene TRBJ2-1, with TRBD2 matching over 16 bases. After removal of 7 bases from V and 5 bases from J, the junction contained 8 bases not matched to a gene. CDR3 length: 17 amino acids. CDR1 and CDR2 (germline): SNHLY, FYNNEI. CDR3 protein: CASTTGLAGGRDNEQFF. CDR3 in DNA: TGTGCCAGCACCACGGGACTAGCGGGGGGGCGCGACAATGAGCAGTTCTTC.

This clonotype was picked up many times. The chain is built from TRBV6-5 and TRBJ2-3; 12 positions match TRBD2. The J segment lost 5 bases and the V segment lost 6 bases, leaving 6 bases of the junction unmatched. Looked up from germline, CDR1 is MNHEY and CDR2 is SVGAGI. The CDR3 runs 15 residues. Here the CDR3 reads CASSRLAGEEDTQYF. CDR3 DNA sequence: TGTGCCAGCAGCCGACTAGCGGGGGAAGAAGATACGCAGTATTTT.

This clonotype has a count of ten or more. The chain uses TRBV14 and TRBJ2-7; 8 nucleotides align to TRBD2. The CDR3 totals 15 residues. Germline lookup yields CDR1 SGHDN and CDR2 FVKESK. The ends lost 5 bases at V and 4 bases at J; junction bases unmatched: 10. The CDR3 sequence: CASSGFRRGGYEQYF. The CDR3 DNA sequence: TGTGCCAGCAGCGGCTTTCGGCGCGGGGGGTACGAGCAGTACTTC. The variable domain in full, with the rest retrieved from reference TRBV14 and TRBJ2-7, is EAGVTQFPSHSVIEKGQTVTLRCDPISGHDNLYWYRRVMGKEIKFLLHFVKESKQDESGMPNNRFLAERTGGTYSTLKVQPAELEDSGVYFCASSGFRRGGYEQYFGPGTRLTVT.

This clonotype was counted many times. This chain connects TRBV20-1 to TRBJ1-2; 7 nucleotides agree with TRBD1. The CDR3 totals 17 residues. The germline gives CDR1 DFQATT, CDR2 SNEGSKA (reference sequence). The V and J ends lost 5 bases and 0 bases, in that order; junction bases with no gene match: 15. CDR3 nucleotide sequence: TGCAGTGCTTACGACATAATTACAGGGGCGACTAACTATGGCTACACCTTC. Translated, it gives CSAYDIITGATNYGYTF.

This chain connects TRBV20-1 to TRBJ1-1; 7 positions agree with TRBD1. The V segment lost 4 bases and the J segment 8 bases; nucleotides outside the gene matches: 16. Germline V gene lookup returns CDR1 DFQATT and CDR2 SNEGSKA (reference sequence). This CDR3 is built from 15 residues. The CDR3 DNA sequence: TGCAGTGCTAATTCGTTGGGGGCCGGGACAGAAGAAGCTTTCTTT. It is translated as CSANSLGAGTEEAFF.

The genes are TRBV7-9 and TRBJ2-5; the D is unclear. V lost 4 bases to trimming and J lost 5 bases, with 5 bases between them. Germline V CDR1 and CDR2: SEHNR, FQNEAQ (reference sequence). The CDR3 has 11 amino acids. This CDR3 is CASSYVETQYF. CDR3 nucleotides: TGTGCCAGCAGCTACGTGGAGACCCAGTACTTC.

This clonotype was seen many times. The chain has TRBV7-2 and TRBJ1-1; 7 nucleotides align to TRBD1. The CDR3 length is 14 residues. V was pared by 7 bases and J by 4 bases, with 9 bases of the junction left unmatched. Per germline, CDR1 SGHTA and CDR2 FQGNSA. The CDR3: CASTLVAGGTEAFF. The CDR3 region has the DNA TGTGCCAGCACCCTAGTGGCAGGGGGCACTGAAGCTTTCTTT.

In its sample, this clonotype was seen many times. The chain joins TRBV11-2 to TRBJ2-2; possible D gene TRBD1, 5 bases. Germline lookup yields CDR1 SGHAT and CDR2 FQNNGV. Trimming left V 7 bases short and J 3 bases short, with 12 bases between. CDR3 length: 14 amino acids. The CDR3 loop is CASIPGPHTGELFF. In DNA, the CDR3 is TGTGCCAGCATCCCAGGGCCCCACACCGGGGAGCTGTTTTTT. Together with reference TRBV11-2 and TRBJ2-2, the CDR3 gives the full variable domain: EAGVAQSPRYKIIEKRQSVAFWCNPISGHATLYWYQQILGQGPKLLIQFQNNGVVDDSQLPKDRFSAERLKGVDSTLKIQPAKLEDSAVYLCASIPGPHTGELFFGEGSRLTVL.

V usage is TRBV27 and J usage is TRBJ2-2; 7 nucleotides align to TRBD2. The ends lost 2 bases at V and 0 bases at J; junction bases unmatched: 0. The CDR3 extends over 15 amino acids. Looked up from germline, CDR1 is MNHEY and CDR2 is SMNVEV (reference sequence). CDR3 DNA: TGTGCCAGCAGTTTAGCGGGGGCGAACACCGGGGAGCTGTTTTTT. This codes for CASSLAGANTGELFF.

This clonotype was observed many times. The V call is TRBV5-1, the J call TRBJ2-1; 8 bases line up with TRBD1. CDR1 SGHRS and CDR2 YFSETQ come from the germline V gene. The junction had 7 bases not matched to a gene; V was cut back by 2 bases and J by 6 bases. The CDR3 sequence is 15 residues long. As DNA, the CDR3 is TGCGCCAGCAGCTTTTCACAGGGGGTGCGCAATGAGCAGTTCTTC. Translation: CASSFSQGVRNEQFF.

At least ten counts were recorded for this clonotype. The CDR3, as DNA: TGTGCCAGCAGCGCCACGTTATGGGACAATGAGCAGTTCTTC. Its protein is CASSATLWDNEQFF. This chain connects TRBV6-1 to TRBJ2-1, with D unresolved. The CDR3 is 14 amino acids. Trimming removed 6 bases at V and 5 bases at J, with 14 bases between. Germline V gene sequence: CDR1 MNHNS, CDR2 SASEGT.

This clonotype was seen ten or more times. The genes are TRBV29-1 and TRBJ2-1; the D gene is possibly TRBD1 (6 bases). Germline values: CDR1 SQVTM, CDR2 ANQGSEA. The CDR3 has 13 amino acids. The V gene lost 5 bases and the J gene lost 0 bases, with 8 bases spanning the gap. In DNA, the CDR3 is TGCAGCGTTCAGGGGAGCTCCTACAATGAGCAGTTCTTC. This encodes CSVQGSSYNEQFF.